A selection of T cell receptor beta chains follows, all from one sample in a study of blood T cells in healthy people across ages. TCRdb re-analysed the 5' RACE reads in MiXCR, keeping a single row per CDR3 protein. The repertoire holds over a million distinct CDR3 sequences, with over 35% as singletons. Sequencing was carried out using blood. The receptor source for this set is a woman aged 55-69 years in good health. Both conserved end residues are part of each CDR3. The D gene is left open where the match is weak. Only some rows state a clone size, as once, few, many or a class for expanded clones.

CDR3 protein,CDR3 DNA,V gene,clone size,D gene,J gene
CASSIRLAGAQEQFF,TGCGCCAGCAGCATAAGACTAGCGGGAGCCCAGGAGCAGTTCTTC,TRBV5-1,NA,TRBD2,TRBJ2-1
CASSERRTGGSEQYF,TGTGCCAGCAGTGAAAGACGGACAGGGGGCAGCGAGCAGTACTTC,TRBV25-1,once,TRBD1,TRBJ2-7
CSVARAGVDTEAFF,TGCAGCGTCGCTCGAGCAGGGGTGGACACTGAAGCTTTCTTT,TRBV29-1,NA,NA,TRBJ1-1
CSARTGGQPQHF,TGCAGTGCTAGGACAGGGGGTCAGCCCCAGCATTTT,TRBV20-1,NA,TRBD1,TRBJ1-5
CASSPGTMNQETQYF,TGTGCCAGCTCCCCGGGGACAATGAACCAAGAGACCCAGTACTTC,TRBV6-1,NA,NA,TRBJ2-5
CASTPGTGIRSYTF,TGTGCCAGCACACCAGGGACAGGGATTAGGAGCTACACCTTC,TRBV6-5,few,TRBD1,TRBJ1-2
CASNFNRVANTGELFF,TGTGCCAGCAACTTCAACCGGGTGGCGAACACCGGGGAGCTGTTTTTT,TRBV3-1,once,NA,TRBJ2-2
CAISEERGLRTDTQYF,TGTGCCATCAGTGAAGAGCGGGGGTTACGCACAGATACGCAGTATTTT,TRBV10-3,NA,TRBD2,TRBJ2-3
CSAFTGNVGGSIYF,TGCAGTGCTTTTACAGGGAACGTAGGGGGCTCCATATATTTT,TRBV20-1,NA,TRBD1,TRBJ1-3
CASSVGLHNEQFF,TGTGCCAGCAGCGTAGGGCTCCATAATGAGCAGTTCTTC,TRBV9,NA,NA,TRBJ2-1
CASSLRREKNIQYF,TGTGCCAGCAGTTTGAGGCGGGAAAAAAACATTCAGTACTTC,TRBV28,once,NA,TRBJ2-4
CASSLGTLREQFF,TGTGCCAGCAGCTTAGGCACCCTCCGTGAGCAGTTCTTC,TRBV7-2,NA,NA,TRBJ2-1
CASSPYTAGGYEQYF,TGTGCCAGCAGCCCGTACACGGCGGGGGGATACGAGCAGTACTTC,TRBV14,NA,TRBD2,TRBJ2-7
CASSLAGQGNGYTF,TGTGCCAGCAGTTTAGCGGGACAGGGAAATGGCTACACCTTC,TRBV12-3/TRBV12-4,few,TRBD1,TRBJ1-2
CSASTGRAYEQYF,TGCAGTGCTAGCACAGGAAGAGCCTACGAGCAGTACTTC,TRBV20-1,NA,NA,TRBJ2-7
CSARGSGQTYNYEQYF,TGCAGTGCTAGGGGTAGCGGACAGACCTACAACTACGAGCAGTACTTC,TRBV20-1,NA,NA,TRBJ2-7
CASSVRDSYAQYF,TGTGCCAGCAGTGTTAGGGACTCCTATGCGCAGTACTTC,TRBV27,NA,NA,TRBJ2-7
CASSLGTPNTGELFF,TGCGCCAGCAGCTTGGGGACCCCAAACACCGGGGAGCTGTTTTTT,TRBV5-1,NA,NA,TRBJ2-2
CASSTGTYQETQYF,TGTGCCAGCAGCACCGGGACGTACCAAGAGACCCAGTACTTC,TRBV11-2,few,NA,TRBJ2-5
CASSYLQGYGYTF,TGTGCCAGCAGTTACTTACAGGGATATGGCTACACCTTC,TRBV6-5,NA,NA,TRBJ1-2
CASSVAGGPPETQYF,TGTGCCAGCAGCGTAGCGGGAGGGCCTCCAGAGACCCAGTACTTC,TRBV9,NA,TRBD2,TRBJ2-5
CASTGGGTGSYEQYF,TGTGCCAGCACCGGCGGGGGTACTGGGTCCTACGAGCAGTACTTC,TRBV13,NA,TRBD2,TRBJ2-7
CSVGRRTEQFF,TGCAGCGTTGGTCGCCGAACTGAGCAGTTCTTC,TRBV29-1,few,NA,TRBJ2-1
CASSQDQTGYGYTF,TGTGCCAGCAGCCAAGATCAGACAGGGTATGGCTACACCTTC,TRBV4-2,many,TRBD1,TRBJ1-2
CASSPVAGAYNEQFF,TGTGCCAGCAGCCCCGTGGCAGGGGCCTACAATGAGCAGTTCTTC,TRBV7-8,NA,NA,TRBJ2-1
CASSLTSGEWDTQYF,TGTGCCAGCAGCTTAACGTCGGGAGAATGGGATACGCAGTATTTT,TRBV7-3,NA,NA,TRBJ2-3
CAWSVLNTGYTF,TGTGCCTGGAGTGTACTTAACACAGGCTACACCTTC,TRBV30,few,NA,TRBJ1-2
CASSFSQREQYF,TGTGCCAGCAGTTTTAGTCAGCGAGAGCAGTACTTC,TRBV27,NA,NA,TRBJ2-5
CASSSGLFRGDEQFF,TGCGCCAGCAGCTCCGGCCTCTTTAGGGGGGATGAGCAGTTCTTC,TRBV5-1,NA,NA,TRBJ2-1
CASSVGAPTDTQYF,TGTGCCAGCAGTGTTGGGGCGCCCACAGATACGCAGTATTTT,TRBV27,NA,NA,TRBJ2-3